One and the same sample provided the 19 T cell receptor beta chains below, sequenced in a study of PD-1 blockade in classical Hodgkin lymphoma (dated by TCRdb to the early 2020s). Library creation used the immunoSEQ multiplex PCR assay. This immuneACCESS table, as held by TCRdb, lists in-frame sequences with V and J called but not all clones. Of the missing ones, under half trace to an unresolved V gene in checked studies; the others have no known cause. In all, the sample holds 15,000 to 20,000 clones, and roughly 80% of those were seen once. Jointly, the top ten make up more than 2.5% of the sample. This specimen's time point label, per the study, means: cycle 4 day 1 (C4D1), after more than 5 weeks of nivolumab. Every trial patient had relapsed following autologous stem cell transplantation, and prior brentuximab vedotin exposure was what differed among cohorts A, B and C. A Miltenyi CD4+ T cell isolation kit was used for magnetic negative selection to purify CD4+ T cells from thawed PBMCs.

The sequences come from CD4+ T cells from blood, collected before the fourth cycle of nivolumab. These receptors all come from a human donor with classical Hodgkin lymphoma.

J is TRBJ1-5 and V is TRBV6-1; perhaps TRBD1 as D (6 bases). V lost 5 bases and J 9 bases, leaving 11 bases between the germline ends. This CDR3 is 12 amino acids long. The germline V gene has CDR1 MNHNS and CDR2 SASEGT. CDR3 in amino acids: CASSPRGLPQHF. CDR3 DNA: TGTGCCAGCAGTCCCCGGGGGCTGCCCCAGCATTTT.

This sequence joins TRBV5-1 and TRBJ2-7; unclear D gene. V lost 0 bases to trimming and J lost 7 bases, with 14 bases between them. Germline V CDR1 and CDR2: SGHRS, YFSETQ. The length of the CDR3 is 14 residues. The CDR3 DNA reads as TGCGCCAGCAGCTTGGGGCCATCTGTAGTAGAGCAGTACTTC. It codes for CASSLGPSVVEQYF.

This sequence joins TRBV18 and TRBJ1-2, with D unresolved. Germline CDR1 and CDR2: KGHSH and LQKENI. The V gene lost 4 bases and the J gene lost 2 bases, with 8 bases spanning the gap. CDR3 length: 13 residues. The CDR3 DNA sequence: TGTGCCAGCTCACGAACAAACAACTATGGCTACACCTTC. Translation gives CASSRTNNYGYTF.

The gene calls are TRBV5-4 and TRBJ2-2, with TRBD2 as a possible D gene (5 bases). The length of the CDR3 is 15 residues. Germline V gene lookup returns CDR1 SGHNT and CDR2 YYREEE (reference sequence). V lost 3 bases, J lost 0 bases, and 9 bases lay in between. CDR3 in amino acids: CASSSGYSNTGELFF. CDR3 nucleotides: TGTGCCAGCAGCTCGGGATATTCGAACACCGGGGAGCTGTTTTTT.

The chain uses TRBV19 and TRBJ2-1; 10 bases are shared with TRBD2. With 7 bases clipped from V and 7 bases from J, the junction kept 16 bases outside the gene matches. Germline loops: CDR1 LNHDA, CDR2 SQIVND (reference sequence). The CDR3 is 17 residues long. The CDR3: CASTVQASGRAGNEQFF. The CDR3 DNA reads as TGTGCCAGTACGGTCCAGGCTAGCGGGAGAGCGGGAAATGAGCAGTTCTTC.

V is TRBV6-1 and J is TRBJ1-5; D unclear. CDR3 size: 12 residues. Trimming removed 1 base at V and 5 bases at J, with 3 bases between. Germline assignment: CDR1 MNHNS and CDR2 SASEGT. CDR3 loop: CASSEEDQPQHF. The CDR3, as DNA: TGTGCCAGCAGTGAAGAAGATCAGCCCCAGCATTTT.

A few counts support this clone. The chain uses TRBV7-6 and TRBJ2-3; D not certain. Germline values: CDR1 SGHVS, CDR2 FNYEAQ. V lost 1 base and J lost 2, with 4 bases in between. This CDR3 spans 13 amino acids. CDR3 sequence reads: CASSLVSTDTQYF. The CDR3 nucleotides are TGTGCCAGCAGCTTAGTATCCACAGATACGCAGTATTTT.

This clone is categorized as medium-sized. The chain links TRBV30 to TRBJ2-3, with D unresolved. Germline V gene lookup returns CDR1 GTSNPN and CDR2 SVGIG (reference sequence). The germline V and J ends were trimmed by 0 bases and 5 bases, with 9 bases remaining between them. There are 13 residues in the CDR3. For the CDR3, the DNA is TGTGCCTGGAGTGTACAGTGGCGAGATACGCAGTATTTT. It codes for CAWSVQWRDTQYF.

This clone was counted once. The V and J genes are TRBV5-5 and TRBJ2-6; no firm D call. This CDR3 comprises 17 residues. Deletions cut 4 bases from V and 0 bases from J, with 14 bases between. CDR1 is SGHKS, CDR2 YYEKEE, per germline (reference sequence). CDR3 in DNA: TGTGCCAGCAGCACTTACCGGGCCCCCTCTGGGGCCAACGTCCTGACTTTC. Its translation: CASSTYRAPSGANVLTF.

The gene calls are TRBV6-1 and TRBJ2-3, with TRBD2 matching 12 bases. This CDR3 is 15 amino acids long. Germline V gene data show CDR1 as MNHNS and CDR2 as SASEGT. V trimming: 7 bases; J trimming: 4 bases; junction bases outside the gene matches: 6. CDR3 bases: TGTGCCAGCAACATACTAGCGGGAGGTGCAGATACGCAGTATTTT. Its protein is CASNILAGGADTQYF.

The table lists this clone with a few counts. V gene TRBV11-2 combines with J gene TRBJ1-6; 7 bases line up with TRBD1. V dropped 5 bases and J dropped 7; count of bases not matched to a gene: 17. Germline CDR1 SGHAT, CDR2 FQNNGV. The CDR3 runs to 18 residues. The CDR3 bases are TGTGCCAGCAGCGCGACAGGGTCTACTTACCTTTGGAATTCACCCCTCCACTTT. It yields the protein CASSATGSTYLWNSPLHF. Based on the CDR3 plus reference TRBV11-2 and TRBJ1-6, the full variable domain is EAGVAQSPRYKIIEKRQSVAFWCNPISGHATLYWYQQILGQGPKLLIQFQNNGVVDDSQLPKDRFSAERLKGVDSTLKIQPAKLEDSAVYLCASSATGSTYLWNSPLHFGNGTRLTVT.

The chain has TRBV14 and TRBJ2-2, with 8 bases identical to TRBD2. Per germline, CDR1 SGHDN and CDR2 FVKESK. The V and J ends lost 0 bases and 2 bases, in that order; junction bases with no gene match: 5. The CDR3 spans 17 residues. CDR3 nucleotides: TGTGCCAGCAGCCAAGATTTAGCGGGACTTAACACCGGGGAGCTGTTTTTT. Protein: CASSQDLAGLNTGELFF.

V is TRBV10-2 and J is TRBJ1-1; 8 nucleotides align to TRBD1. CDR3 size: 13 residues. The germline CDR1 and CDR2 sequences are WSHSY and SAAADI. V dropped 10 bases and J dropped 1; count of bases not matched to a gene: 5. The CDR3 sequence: CATRQGPNTEAFF. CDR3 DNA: TGCGCCACCCGACAGGGGCCGAACACTGAAGCTTTCTTT.

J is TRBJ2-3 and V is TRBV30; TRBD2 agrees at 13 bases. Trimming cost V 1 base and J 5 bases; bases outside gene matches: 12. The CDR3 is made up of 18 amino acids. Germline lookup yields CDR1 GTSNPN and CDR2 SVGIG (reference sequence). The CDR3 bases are TGTGCCTGGAGTGGCCGGAGGACTAGCGGGAGACGAGAAGATACGCAGTATTTT. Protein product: CAWSGRRTSGRREDTQYF.

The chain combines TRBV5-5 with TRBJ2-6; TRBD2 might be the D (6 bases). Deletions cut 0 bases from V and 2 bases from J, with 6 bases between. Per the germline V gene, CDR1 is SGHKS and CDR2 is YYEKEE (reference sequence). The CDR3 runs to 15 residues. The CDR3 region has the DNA TGTGCCAGCAGCTTGGCTAGCGCTGGGGCCAACGTCCTGACTTTC. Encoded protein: CASSLASAGANVLTF. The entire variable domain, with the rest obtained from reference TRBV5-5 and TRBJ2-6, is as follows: DAGVTQSPTHLIKTRGQQVTLRCSPISGHKSVSWYQQVLGQGPQFIFQYYEKEERGRGNFPDRFSARQFPNYSSELNVNALLLGDSALYLCASSLASAGANVLTFGAGSRLTVL.

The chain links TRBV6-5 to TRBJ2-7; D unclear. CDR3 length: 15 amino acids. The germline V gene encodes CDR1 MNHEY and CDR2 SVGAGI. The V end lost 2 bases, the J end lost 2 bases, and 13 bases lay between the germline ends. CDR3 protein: CASSYRLQPTYEQYF. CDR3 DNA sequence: TGTGCCAGCAGTTACCGGTTACAGCCTACCTACGAGCAGTACTTC.

This chain's CDR3 is CASSPQTGSSYEQYF. DNA of the CDR3: TGCGCCAGCAGCCCTCAGACAGGCAGCTCCTACGAGCAGTACTTC. The chain recombines TRBV5-1 with TRBJ2-7; TRBD1 is a possible D gene (6 bases). Germline V CDR1 and CDR2: SGHRS, YFSETQ. CDR3 length: 15 amino acids. Trimming took 4 bases from V and 0 from J, leaving 14 bases between them. Supplemented by reference TRBV5-1 and TRBJ2-7, the full variable domain reads KAGVTQTPRYLIKTRGQQVTLSCSPISGHRSVSWYQQTPGQGLQFLFEYFSETQRNKGNFPGRFSGRQFSNSRSEMNVSTLELGDSALYLCASSPQTGSSYEQYFGPGTRLTVT.

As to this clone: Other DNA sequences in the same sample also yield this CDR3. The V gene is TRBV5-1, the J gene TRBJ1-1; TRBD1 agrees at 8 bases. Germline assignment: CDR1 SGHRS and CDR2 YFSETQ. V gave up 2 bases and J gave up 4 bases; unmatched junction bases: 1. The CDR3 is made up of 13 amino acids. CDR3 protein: CASSLTGGTEAFF. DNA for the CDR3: TGCGCCAGCAGCTTAACAGGGGGCACTGAAGCTTTCTTT.

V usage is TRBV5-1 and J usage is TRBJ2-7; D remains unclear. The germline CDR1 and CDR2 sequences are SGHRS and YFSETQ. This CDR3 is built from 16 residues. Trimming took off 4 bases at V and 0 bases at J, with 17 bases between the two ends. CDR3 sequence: CASSGQNAADSYEQYF. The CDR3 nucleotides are TGCGCCAGCAGCGGCCAGAATGCCGCGGACTCCTACGAGCAGTACTTC.